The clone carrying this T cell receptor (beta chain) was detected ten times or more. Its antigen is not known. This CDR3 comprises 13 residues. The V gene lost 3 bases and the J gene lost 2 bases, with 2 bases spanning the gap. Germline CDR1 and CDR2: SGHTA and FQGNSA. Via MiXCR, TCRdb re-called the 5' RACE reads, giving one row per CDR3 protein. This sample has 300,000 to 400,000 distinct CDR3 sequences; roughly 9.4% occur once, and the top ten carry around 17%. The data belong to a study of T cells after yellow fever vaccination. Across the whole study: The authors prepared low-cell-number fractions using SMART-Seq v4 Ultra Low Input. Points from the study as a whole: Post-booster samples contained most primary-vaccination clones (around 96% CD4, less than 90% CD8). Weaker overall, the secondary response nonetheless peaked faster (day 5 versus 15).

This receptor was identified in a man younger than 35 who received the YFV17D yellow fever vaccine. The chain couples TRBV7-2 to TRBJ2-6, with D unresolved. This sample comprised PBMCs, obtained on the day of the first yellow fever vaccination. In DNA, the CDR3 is TGTGCCAGCAGCTTTGCTGGGGCCAACGTCCTGACTTTC. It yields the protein CASSFAGANVLTF.